This TCR beta chain appears in the sequencing data of a study of cytomegalovirus exposure and HLA in healthy donors. General study points: The authors later linked a missense DCLRE1C variant to TCR beta V- and J-gene trimming. Among immune exposure information, only CMV serostatus was available.

This CDR3 spans 10 amino acids. In germline, CDR1 is DFQATT, CDR2 SNEGSKA (reference sequence). Comment on this clone: Its antigen is undetermined. The junction and the germline gene differ at one end; a read error may be behind it.

The PCR used 60 Vbeta and 13 Jbeta primers. The protocol was immunoSEQ multiplex PCR, while the TCRdb copy is restricted to in-frame clones and leaves out a portion. The ten most abundant clones cover approximately 0.81% of a sample with 60,000 to 80,000 clones. The sequence was obtained from a boy younger than 18 in good health and CMV-seronegative. This sequence joins TRBV20-1 and TRBJ1-1; 7 bases line up with TRBD1. The sample taken for sequencing was PBMCs. The CDR3 DNA sequence: TGCAGTGCGAACGACAGGGCCCCGCTCTTT. Its translation: CSANDRAPLF.